What follows are 12 T cell receptor beta chains derived from one specimen sequenced in a study of cytomegalovirus exposure and HLA in healthy donors. Primers included in the PCR were 60 Vbeta and 13 Jbeta primers. Only in-frame clones appear in the TCRdb table, and some are missing; sequencing was by immunoSEQ multiplex PCR. In all, the sample yields approximately 110,000 clones. Specimen: PBMCs. These receptors were obtained from a man aged 18 to 30 in good health and CMV-seronegative.

The rearrangement links TRBV18 to TRBJ1-1, with 11 bases identical to TRBD1. Trimming removed 5 bases from V and 8 bases from J; junction bases left unmatched: 4. This CDR3 is built from 13 residues. The germline CDR1 and CDR2 sequences are KGHSH and LQKENI. The CDR3 sequence: CASSSGTGGEAFF. For the CDR3, the DNA is TGTGCCAGCTCATCAGGGACAGGGGGGGAAGCTTTCTTT.

The rearrangement joins TRBV5-1 to TRBJ2-7; D perhaps matches TRBD1 (5 bases). V gave up 2 bases and J gave up 5 bases, with 14 bases separating them. The length of the CDR3 is 14 residues. CDR1 is SGHRS and CDR2 is YFSETQ in the germline V gene. The CDR3 DNA follows: TGCGCCAGCAGCTTAGGGCAGGGCCAGCACGAGCAGTACTTC. This sequence encodes CASSLGQGQHEQYF.

V gene TRBV7-9 combines with J gene TRBJ2-7; 8 bases align to TRBD2. CDR3 length equals 14 residues. Unmatched junction bases numbered 4, after V lost 4 bases and J lost 2 bases. In germline, CDR1 is SEHNR, CDR2 FQNEAQ (reference sequence). The CDR3 bases are TGTGCCAGCAGCTCAGCGGGAGCCACCTACGAGCAGTACTTC. This translates into CASSSAGATYEQYF.

The CDR3 here is CASSNSQTPQGGDTEAFF. In nucleotides, the CDR3 is TGTGCCAGCAGTAACTCCCAGACCCCACAGGGGGGGGACACTGAAGCTTTCTTT. J is TRBJ1-1 and V is TRBV9; TRBD1 matches at 8 bases. There are 18 residues in the CDR3. CDR1 SGDLS and CDR2 YYNGEE come from the germline V gene. Losses at the gene ends were 5 bases for V and 3 bases for J; bases not matched to a gene: 18.

In nucleotides, the CDR3 is TGTGCCAGCAACGAATCAGGGGGCTATCAGCCCCAGCATTTT. Its translation is CASNESGGYQPQHF. The rearrangement links TRBV28 to TRBJ1-5; 8 bases align to TRBD1. Germline trimming cut 7 bases from V and 5 bases from J; bases unmatched to any gene: 7. Looked up from germline, CDR1 is MDHEN and CDR2 is SYDVKM. CDR3 length: 14 amino acids. Variable domain in full (rest from reference TRBV28 and TRBJ1-5): DVKVTQSSRYLVKRTGEKVFLECVQDMDHENMFWYRQDPGLGLRLIYFSYDVKMKEKGDIPEGYSVSREKKERFSLILESASTNQTSMYLCASNESGGYQPQHFGDGTRLSIL.

V and J are TRBV7-9 and TRBJ1-1; possibly TRBD1 for D (6 bases). The V gene's germline CDR1 is SEHNR and CDR2 FQNEAQ (reference sequence). The CDR3 runs 15 residues. V shed 5 bases and J shed 5 bases, with 18 bases lying between them. CDR3: CASSPFGGRLTEAFF. The CDR3 nucleotides read TGTGCCAGCAGCCCCTTTGGGGGCAGATTAACTGAAGCTTTCTTT.

The J gene is TRBJ2-7, the V gene TRBV6-5, with 7 bases identical to TRBD2. The trim removed 0 bases at V and 3 bases at J, leaving 8 bases unmatched. Germline CDR1 reads MNHEY; CDR2 reads SVGAGI. The CDR3 runs 16 residues. The CDR3 region is CASSYSLTGGVYEQYF. In DNA form, the CDR3 reads TGTGCCAGCAGTTACTCACTTACGGGAGGCGTCTACGAGCAGTACTTC.

The rearrangement uses TRBV19 and TRBJ1-5, with 9 bases that match TRBD1. Germline V CDR1 and CDR2: LNHDA, SQIVND (reference sequence). J gave up 6 bases and V 1 base, and 4 bases lay outside the gene matches. CDR3 length: 15 residues. CDR3 DNA: TGTGCCAGTAGTATAGGGACAGGGGTCTTTCAGCCCCAGCATTTT. This sequence encodes CASSIGTGVFQPQHF.

The chain employs TRBV14 and TRBJ1-4; TRBD1 is a possible D gene (6 bases). Trimming stripped 8 bases from V and 8 bases from J, with 15 bases between. This CDR3 has 13 residues. Germline V gene lookup returns CDR1 SGHDN and CDR2 FVKESK. CDR3 protein: CASSYFQGEKLFF. CDR3 DNA sequence: TGTGCCAGCTCCTATTTTCAGGGGGAAAAACTGTTTTTT.

The chain joins TRBV19 to TRBJ2-5, with 8 bases lining up with TRBD2. Germline V lookup: CDR1 LNHDA, CDR2 SQIVND (reference sequence). The CDR3 is made up of 15 amino acids. J was trimmed by 5 bases and V by 7 bases; bases with no gene match: 12. Here the CDR3 DNA reads TGTGCCAGTACCCTAGGGAGCGGGAGAGGTGAGACCCAGTACTTC. This encodes CASTLGSGRGETQYF.

This rearrangement joins TRBV7-6 to TRBJ2-7, with D perhaps matching TRBD2 (6 bases). Germline CDR1 reads SGHVS; CDR2 reads FNYEAQ. Trimming shortened V by 3 bases and J by 7 bases, and 19 bases separated the two germline ends. This CDR3 region has 15 residues. Written as DNA, the CDR3 is TGTGCCAGCAGCTTGGAGGGATACGACACGGAGGAGCAGTACTTC. It codes for CASSLEGYDTEEQYF.

V is TRBV5-4 and J is TRBJ2-1; 8 nucleotides match TRBD2. V gave up 2 bases and J gave up 10 bases; unmatched junction bases: 11. The length of the CDR3 is 15 residues. CDR1 is SGHNT, CDR2 YYREEE, per germline (reference sequence). CDR3 DNA sequence: TGTGCCAGCAGCTTAGACGGGGGGGCCGACCTCGAGCAGTTCTTC. Translating it yields CASSLDGGADLEQFF.